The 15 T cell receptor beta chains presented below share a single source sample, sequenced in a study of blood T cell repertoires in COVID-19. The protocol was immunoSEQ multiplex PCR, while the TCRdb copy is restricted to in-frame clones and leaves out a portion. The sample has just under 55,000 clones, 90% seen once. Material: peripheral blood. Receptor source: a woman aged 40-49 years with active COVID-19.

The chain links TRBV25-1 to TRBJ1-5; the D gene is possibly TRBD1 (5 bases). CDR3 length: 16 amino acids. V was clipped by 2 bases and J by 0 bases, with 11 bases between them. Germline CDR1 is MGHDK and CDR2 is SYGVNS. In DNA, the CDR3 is TGTGCCAGCAGTGAAGCCTTGGGACTTAGCAATCAGCCCCAGCATTTT. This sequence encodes CASSEALGLSNQPQHF. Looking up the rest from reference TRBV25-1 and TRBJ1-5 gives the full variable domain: EADIYQTPRYLVIGTGKKITLECSQTMGHDKMYWYQQDPGMELHLIHYSYGVNSTEKGDLSSESTVSRIRTEHFPLTLESARPSHTSQYLCASSEALGLSNQPQHFGDGTRLSIL.

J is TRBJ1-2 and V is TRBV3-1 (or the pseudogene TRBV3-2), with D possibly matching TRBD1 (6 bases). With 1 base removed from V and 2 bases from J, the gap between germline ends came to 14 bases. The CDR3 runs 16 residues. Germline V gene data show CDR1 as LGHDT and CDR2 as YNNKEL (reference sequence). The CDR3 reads CASSQAQAGANYGYTF. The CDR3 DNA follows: TGTGCCAGCAGCCAAGCCCAGGCAGGGGCCAACTATGGCTACACCTTC.

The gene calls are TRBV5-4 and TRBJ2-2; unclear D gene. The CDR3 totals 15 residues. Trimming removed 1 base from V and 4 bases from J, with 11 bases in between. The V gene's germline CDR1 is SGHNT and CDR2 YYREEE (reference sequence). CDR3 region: CASSLKLQATGELFF. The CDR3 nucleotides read TGTGCCAGCAGCTTGAAATTGCAGGCCACCGGGGAGCTGTTTTTT. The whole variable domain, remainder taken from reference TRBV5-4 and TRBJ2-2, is ETGVTQSPTHLIKTRGQQVTLRCSSQSGHNTVSWYQQALGQGPQFIFQYYREEENGRGNFPPRFSGLQFPNYSSELNVNALELDDSALYLCASSLKLQATGELFFGEGSRLTVL.

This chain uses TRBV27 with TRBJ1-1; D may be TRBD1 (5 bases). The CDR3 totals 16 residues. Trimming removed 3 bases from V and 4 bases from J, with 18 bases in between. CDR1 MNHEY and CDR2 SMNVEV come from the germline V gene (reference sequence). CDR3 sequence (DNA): TGTGCCAGCAGTTTCTCCCGAACTAGCAGGGCCACTGAAGCTTTCTTT. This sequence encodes CASSFSRTSRATEAFF.

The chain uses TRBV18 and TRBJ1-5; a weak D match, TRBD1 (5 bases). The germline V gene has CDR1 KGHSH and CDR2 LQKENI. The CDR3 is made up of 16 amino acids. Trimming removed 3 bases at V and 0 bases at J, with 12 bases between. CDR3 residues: CASSPTRGGSNQPQHF. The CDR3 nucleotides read TGTGCCAGCTCACCGACCCGGGGGGGTAGCAATCAGCCCCAGCATTTT.

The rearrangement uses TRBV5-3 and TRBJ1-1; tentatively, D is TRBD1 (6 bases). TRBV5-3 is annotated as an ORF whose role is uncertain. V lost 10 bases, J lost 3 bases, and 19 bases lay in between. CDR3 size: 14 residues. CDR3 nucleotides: TGTGCCGGGGGGGCGCTACCCCAGTACACTGAAGCTTTCTTT. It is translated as CAGGALPQYTEAFF.

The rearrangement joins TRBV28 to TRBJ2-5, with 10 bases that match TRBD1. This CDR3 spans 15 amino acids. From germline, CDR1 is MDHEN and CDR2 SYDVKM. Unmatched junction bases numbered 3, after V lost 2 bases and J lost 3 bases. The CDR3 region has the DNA TGTGCCAGCAGTTTAGCCGGGACAGGGGAAGAGACCCAGTACTTC. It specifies CASSLAGTGEETQYF.

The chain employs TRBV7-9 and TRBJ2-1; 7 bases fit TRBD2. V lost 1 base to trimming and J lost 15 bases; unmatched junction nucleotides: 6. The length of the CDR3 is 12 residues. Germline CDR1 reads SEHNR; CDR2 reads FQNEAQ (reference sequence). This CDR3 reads CASSLEERGGFF. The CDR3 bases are TGTGCCAGCAGCTTAGAGGAGCGGGGAGGGTTCTTC. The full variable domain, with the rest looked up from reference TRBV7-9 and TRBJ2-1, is DTGVSQNPRHKITKRGQNVTFRCDPISEHNRLYWYRQTLGQGPEFLTYFQNEAQLEKSRLLSDRFSAERPKGSFSTLEIQRTEQGDSAMYLCASSLEERGGFFGPGTRLTVL.

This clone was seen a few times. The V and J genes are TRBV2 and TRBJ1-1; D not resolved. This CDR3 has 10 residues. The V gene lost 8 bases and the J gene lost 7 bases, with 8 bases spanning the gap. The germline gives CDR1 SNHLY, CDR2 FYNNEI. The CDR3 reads CASGRFEAFF. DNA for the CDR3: TGTGCCAGCGGCAGGTTTGAAGCTTTCTTT. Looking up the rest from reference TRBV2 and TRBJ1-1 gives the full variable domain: EPEVTQTPSHQVTQMGQEVILRCVPISNHLYFYWYRQILGQKVEFLVSFYNNEISEKSEIFDDQFSVERPDGSNFTLKIRSTKLEDSAMYFCASGRFEAFFGQGTRLTVV.

CDR3 loop: CASSQLEQGAYTQYF. The CDR3 nucleotides are TGCGCCAGCAGCCAACTTGAACAGGGGGCATACACGCAGTATTTT. The gene calls are TRBV4-1 and TRBJ2-3; TRBD1 aligns across 9 bases. The germline V gene encodes CDR1 MGHRA and CDR2 YSYEKL. The CDR3 length is 15 residues. With V trimmed by 2 bases and J by 9 bases, 9 bases remained unmatched.

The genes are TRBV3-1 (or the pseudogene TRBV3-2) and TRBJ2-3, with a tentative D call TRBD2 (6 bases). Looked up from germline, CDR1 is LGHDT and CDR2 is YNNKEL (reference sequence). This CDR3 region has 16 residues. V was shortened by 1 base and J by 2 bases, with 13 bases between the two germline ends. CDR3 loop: CASSQVGGAITDTQYF. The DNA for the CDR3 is TGTGCCAGCAGCCAAGTTGGAGGGGCGATCACAGATACGCAGTATTTT.

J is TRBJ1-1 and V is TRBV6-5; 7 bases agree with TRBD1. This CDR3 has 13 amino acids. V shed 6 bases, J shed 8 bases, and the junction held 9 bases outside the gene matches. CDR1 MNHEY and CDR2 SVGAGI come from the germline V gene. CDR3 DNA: TGTGCCAGCAGAACTGGGACAGTTCAAGAAGCTTTCTTT. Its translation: CASRTGTVQEAFF.

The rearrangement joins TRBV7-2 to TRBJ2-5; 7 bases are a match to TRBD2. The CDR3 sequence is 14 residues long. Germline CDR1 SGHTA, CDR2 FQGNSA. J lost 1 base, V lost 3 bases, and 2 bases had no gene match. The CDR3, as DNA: TGTGCCAGCAGCTTGAGGACTAGCCAAGAGACCCAGTACTTC. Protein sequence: CASSLRTSQETQYF.

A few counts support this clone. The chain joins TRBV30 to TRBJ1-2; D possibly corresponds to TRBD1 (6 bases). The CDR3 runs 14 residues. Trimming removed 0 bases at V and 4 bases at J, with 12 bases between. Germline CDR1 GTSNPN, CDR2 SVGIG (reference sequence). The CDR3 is CAWSVQLDSYGYTF. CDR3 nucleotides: TGTGCCTGGAGTGTACAATTGGACAGCTATGGCTACACCTTC.

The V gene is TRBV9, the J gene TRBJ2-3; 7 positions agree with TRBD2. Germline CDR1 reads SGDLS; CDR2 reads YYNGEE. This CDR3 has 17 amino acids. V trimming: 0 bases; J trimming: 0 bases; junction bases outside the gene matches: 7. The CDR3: CASSVDPAGTSTDTQYF. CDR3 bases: TGTGCCAGCAGCGTAGATCCAGCGGGGACTAGCACAGATACGCAGTATTTT.